The 29 T cell receptor beta chains in this list originate from one sample, sequenced in a study of blood T cell repertoires in COVID-19. This table comes from immunoSEQ multiplex PCR, and its TCRdb copy is limited to in-frame clones, with some not included. In the table there are about 95,000 clones, over 70% of which are singletons. The sample comprised peripheral blood. Source of these receptors: an elderly man with active or convalescent COVID-19.

V is TRBV15 and J is TRBJ1-2; D not resolved. This CDR3 region has 15 residues. Germline CDR1 is LNHNV and CDR2 is YYDKDF (reference sequence). V gave up 0 bases and J gave up 7 bases, with 15 bases separating them. The DNA for the CDR3 is TGTGCCACCAGCAGAGATTTTGGCCAGGTTGGTGGCTACACCTTC. Amino acid sequence: CATSRDFGQVGGYTF. The full variable domain, rest sourced from reference TRBV15 and TRBJ1-2, is DAMVIQNPRYQVTQFGKPVTLSCSQTLNHNVMYWYQQKSSQAPKLLFHYYDKDFNNEADTPDNFQSRRPNTSFCFLDIRSPGLGDTAMYLCATSRDFGQVGGYTFGSGTRLTVV.

The chain is built from TRBV5-1 and TRBJ2-3; D is undetermined. Germline CDR1 SGHRS, CDR2 YFSETQ. The CDR3 spans 13 residues. The germline V and J ends were trimmed by 0 bases and 6 bases, with 8 bases remaining between them. In DNA form, the CDR3 reads TGCGCCAGCAGCTTGGCCTTAGTTGATACGCAGTATTTT. Its translation: CASSLALVDTQYF.

The chain recombines TRBV4-3 with TRBJ1-3; no reliable D call. Germline-derived CDR1 and CDR2 are LGHNA and YSLEER. V was clipped by 1 base and J by 4 bases, with 8 bases between them. This CDR3 is 14 amino acids long. The CDR3 here is CASSQGAVGNTIYF. CDR3 coding DNA: TGCGCCAGCAGCCAAGGGGCAGTGGGAAACACCATATATTTT.

The chain employs TRBV3-1 (or the pseudogene TRBV3-2) and TRBJ1-3; D remains unclear. The CDR3 length is 16 residues. Germline V gene lookup returns CDR1 LGHDT and CDR2 YNNKEL (reference sequence). V was trimmed by 1 base and J by 0 bases, leaving 10 bases between them. This CDR3 reads CASSQGRFNSGNTIYF. The CDR3 nucleotides are TGTGCCAGCAGCCAAGGCAGGTTTAACTCTGGAAACACCATATATTTT.

V and J are TRBV9 and TRBJ2-2, with D perhaps TRBD1 (5 bases). Germline CDR1 and CDR2: SGDLS and YYNGEE. The CDR3 contains 15 residues. Trimming stripped 2 bases from V and 0 bases from J, with 8 bases between. CDR3 coding DNA: TGTGCCAGCAGCGTCATAGGGGCGAACACCGGGGAGCTGTTTTTT. Translation gives CASSVIGANTGELFF. The full variable domain, its missing parts supplied by reference TRBV9 and TRBJ2-2, is DSGVTQTPKHLITATGQRVTLRCSPRSGDLSVYWYQQSLDQGLQFLIQYYNGEERAKGNILERFSAQQFPDLHSELNLSSLELGDSALYFCASSVIGANTGELFFGEGSRLTVL.

This chain uses TRBV4-1 with TRBJ2-2; 9 nucleotides align to TRBD1. CDR1 and CDR2 (germline): MGHRA, YSYEKL. V dropped 4 bases and J dropped 1; count of bases not matched to a gene: 7. The CDR3 runs 17 residues. The CDR3 region is CASSLNRGLMNTGELFF. CDR3 bases: TGCGCCAGCAGCCTCAACAGGGGGCTGATGAACACCGGGGAGCTGTTTTTT.

The chain employs TRBV10-3 and TRBJ2-2, with 7 bases lining up with TRBD1. CDR1 is ENHRY and CDR2 is SYGVKD in the germline V gene. This CDR3 spans 13 amino acids. Trimming at V came to 4 bases and at J to 7 bases, leaving 3 bases not matched to a gene. CDR3: CAISATGFGELFF. The CDR3 DNA reads TGTGCCATCAGTGCGACAGGGTTCGGGGAGCTGTTTTTT.

This sequence joins TRBV12-3 or TRBV12-4 and TRBJ1-2; possible D gene TRBD1, 6 bases. The CDR3 loop spans 13 amino acids. V lost 5 bases and J 4 bases, leaving 11 bases between the germline ends. In DNA, the CDR3 is TGTGCCAGCAGTATTAAGGACAGCTATGGCTACACCTTC. It yields the protein CASSIKDSYGYTF.

The chain links TRBV11-2 to TRBJ2-7, with 10 bases that match TRBD1. The CDR3 runs to 15 residues. Germline V gives CDR1 SGHAT, CDR2 FQNNGV. Unmatched junction bases numbered 11, after V lost 6 bases and J lost 6 bases. CDR3 DNA sequence: TGTGCCAGCAGTCAAAGGGGGGGACAGGGGAGCGAGCAGTACTTC. It translates to CASSQRGGQGSEQYF.

This clone was observed a single time. The chain couples TRBV5-4 to TRBJ2-5; the D is unclear. Trimming removed 4 bases from V and 5 bases from J, with 12 bases in between. The CDR3 loop spans 13 amino acids. CDR1 and CDR2 from the germline V gene are SGHNT and YYREEE (reference sequence). CDR3 coding DNA: TGTGCCAGCAGCCCGGTCGGCGGTGAGACCCAGTACTTC. Protein: CASSPVGGETQYF.

The chain couples TRBV19 to TRBJ1-1; D is uncertain. Germline V gene data show CDR1 as LNHDA and CDR2 as SQIVND (reference sequence). The ends were cut back, 0 bases at V and 5 bases at J, with 7 bases in the middle. This CDR3 has 13 amino acids. The CDR3 protein is CASSIDRGTEAFF. For the CDR3, the DNA is TGTGCCAGTAGTATAGATCGGGGAACTGAAGCTTTCTTT.

The chain recombines TRBV2 with TRBJ2-2, with 7 bases matching TRBD1. Trimming at V came to 6 bases and at J to 2 bases, leaving 3 bases not matched to a gene. The CDR3 sequence is 14 residues long. Germline V CDR1 and CDR2: SNHLY, FYNNEI. As DNA, the CDR3 is TGTGCCAGCAGCCGGGACAGAAACACCGGGGAGCTGTTTTTT. It yields the protein CASSRDRNTGELFF.

The chain combines TRBV2 with TRBJ1-6; D unresolved. There are 17 residues in the CDR3. Germline V gives CDR1 SNHLY, CDR2 FYNNEI. The ends were cut back, 2 bases at V and 0 bases at J, with 11 bases in the middle. The CDR3 sequence: CASSELSSSSYNSPLHF. CDR3 sequence (DNA): TGTGCCAGCAGTGAATTGTCGTCTAGCTCCTATAATTCACCCCTCCACTTT.

The rearrangement uses TRBV5-1 and TRBJ1-5; TRBD1 might be the D (6 bases). Per the germline V gene, CDR1 is SGHRS and CDR2 is YFSETQ. With 2 bases removed from V and 7 bases from J, the gap between germline ends came to 13 bases. The CDR3 has 14 residues. The CDR3 here is CASSLSPQGQPQHF. The CDR3 nucleotides are TGCGCCAGCAGCTTATCCCCCCAGGGGCAGCCCCAGCATTTT.

This rearrangement joins TRBV28 to TRBJ1-1; TRBD1 is a possible D gene (5 bases). Looked up from germline, CDR1 is MDHEN and CDR2 is SYDVKM. V shed 6 bases and J shed 2 bases, with 22 bases lying between them. The CDR3 length is 17 residues. The CDR3 DNA follows: TGTGCCAGCAGGAGGACAATGACCGGGAGCCGCAACACTGAAGCTTTCTTT. It translates to CASRRTMTGSRNTEAFF.

The table lists this clone with a count of one. The chain joins TRBV18 to TRBJ2-2; possible D gene TRBD1, 6 bases. The CDR3 extends over 15 amino acids. Germline CDR1 KGHSH, CDR2 LQKENI. The V and J ends lost 3 bases and 4 bases respectively, with 12 bases between them. CDR3 in DNA: TGTGCCAGCTCACCGTACAAAGGGGGCACCGGGGAGCTGTTTTTT. Translated, it gives CASSPYKGGTGELFF.

This clone was recorded once. The V gene is TRBV4-2, the J gene TRBJ1-2, with 8 bases aligning to TRBD1. The junction had 16 bases not matched to a gene; V was cut back by 0 bases and J by 7 bases. The CDR3 length is 18 residues. CDR1 is LGHNA and CDR2 is YNFKEQ in the germline V gene. The CDR3 spells CASSQEASGGAQLIGYTF. The CDR3 nucleotides read TGTGCCAGCAGCCAAGAGGCCTCAGGGGGCGCCCAGCTCATTGGCTACACCTTC.

Concerning this clone: Compared with germline, one end of the junction differs, possibly owing to a read error. The chain combines TRBV6-5 with TRBJ1-1, with TRBD1 identical over 10 bases. The CDR3 is 16 residues long. Germline-derived CDR1 and CDR2 are MNHEY and SVGAGI. CDR3 residues: CASRYSTGTGDYEAFF. DNA of the CDR3: TGTGCCAGCAGGTACTCCACCGGGACAGGGGATTATGAAGCTTTCTTT.

This chain connects TRBV19 to TRBJ1-5, with D uncertain. CDR1 and CDR2 (germline): LNHDA, SQIVND (reference sequence). This CDR3 spans 15 amino acids. The V and J ends lost 4 bases and 1 base respectively, with 11 bases between them. In DNA, the CDR3 is TGTGCCAGTAGTACCCTACCCGCAAGCAATCAGCCCCAGCATTTT. Its protein product is CASSTLPASNQPQHF.

V and J are TRBV6-1 and TRBJ1-3; no firm D call. From germline, CDR1 is MNHNS and CDR2 SASEGT. There are 17 residues in the CDR3. V was cut by 0 bases and J by 0 bases, with 12 bases left in between. The CDR3 DNA sequence: TGTGCCAGCAGTGAAGCTTGGGCAATTCGCTCTGGAAACACCATATATTTT. Amino acid sequence: CASSEAWAIRSGNTIYF.

This chain uses TRBV6-5 with TRBJ1-1; D is undetermined. The CDR3 runs 13 residues. Per germline, CDR1 MNHEY and CDR2 SVGAGI. The germline V and J ends were trimmed by 2 bases and 7 bases, with 11 bases remaining between them. The CDR3 DNA reads TGTGCCAGCAGTTACGGGTGGGAGGGTGAAGCTTTCTTT. This codes for CASSYGWEGEAFF.

This chain links TRBV7-2 with TRBJ1-1; D is undetermined. Germline V gives CDR1 SGHTA, CDR2 FQGNSA. The CDR3 has 13 amino acids. V lost 1 base, J lost 6 bases, and 9 bases lay in between. As DNA, the CDR3 is TGTGCCAGCAGCTTAGATTGGCGGTCTGAAGCTTTCTTT. Its protein is CASSLDWRSEAFF.

With regard to this clone: Mismatch with germline at one junction end may stem from a read error. This chain uses TRBV6-2 or TRBV6-3 with TRBJ1-4, with TRBD1 identical over 7 bases. The germline V gene encodes CDR1 MNHEY and CDR2 SVGEGT. CDR3 length: 11 residues. The CDR3 region has the DNA TGTGCCAGCAGTCACGGACAGGCCCCAACCTTT. Its translation: CASSHGQAPTF.

V is TRBV3-1 (or the pseudogene TRBV3-2) and J is TRBJ1-2; a weak D match, TRBD1 (6 bases). V shed 4 bases and J shed 6 bases, with 12 bases lying between them. In germline, CDR1 is LGHDT, CDR2 YNNKEL (reference sequence). The CDR3 consists of 13 residues. CDR3 in amino acids: CASSPLQGHGYTF. CDR3 nucleotide sequence: TGTGCCAGCAGCCCATTACAGGGCCATGGCTACACCTTC.

The chain links TRBV29-1 to TRBJ1-2; D not resolved. Per germline, CDR1 SQVTM and CDR2 ANQGSEA. CDR3 length equals 13 residues. V was trimmed by 3 bases and J by 2 bases, leaving 10 bases between them. In nucleotides, the CDR3 is TGCAGCGTTGAGGATCAGGTCAACTATGGCTACACCTTC. Amino acids: CSVEDQVNYGYTF.

This rearrangement joins TRBV19 to TRBJ2-3, with 7 positions matching TRBD2. Trimming removed 3 bases from V and 1 base from J; junction bases left unmatched: 7. The CDR3 contains 16 residues. Looked up from germline, CDR1 is LNHDA and CDR2 is SQIVND (reference sequence). As DNA, the CDR3 is TGTGCCAGTAGTATGGGGGGGGACCGACGCACAGATACGCAGTATTTT. The encoded protein is CASSMGGDRRTDTQYF.

The chain couples TRBV6-5 to TRBJ1-4; D may be TRBD1 (6 bases). The CDR3 is made up of 14 amino acids. Germline assignment: CDR1 MNHEY and CDR2 SVGAGI. The V end was cut by 4 bases, the J end by 5 bases, with 11 bases between. CDR3 amino acids: CASSSSQGNEKLFF. In nucleotides, the CDR3 is TGTGCCAGCAGTTCGTCTCAGGGGAATGAAAAACTGTTTTTT.

The chain is built from TRBV11-2 and TRBJ2-7, with D maybe TRBD1 (6 bases). The length of the CDR3 is 11 residues. Deletions cut 7 bases from V and 10 bases from J, with 14 bases between. Germline-derived CDR1 and CDR2 are SGHAT and FQNNGV. CDR3 coding DNA: TGTGCCAGCACCGTAGGGGGAGTTCAGTACTTC. This encodes CASTVGGVQYF.

The chain uses TRBV2 and TRBJ1-3; D gene ambiguous. This CDR3 comprises 16 residues. Deletions cut 3 bases from V and 4 bases from J, with 16 bases between. The germline CDR1 and CDR2 sequences are SNHLY and FYNNEI. The CDR3 loop reads CASSEPRIQRGNTIYF. In nucleotides, the CDR3 is TGTGCCAGCAGTGAGCCGAGAATACAGAGAGGAAACACCATATATTTT. Full variable domain (outside the CDR3, taken from reference TRBV2 and TRBJ1-3): EPEVTQTPSHQVTQMGQEVILRCVPISNHLYFYWYRQILGQKVEFLVSFYNNEISEKSEIFDDQFSVERPDGSNFTLKIRSTKLEDSAMYFCASSEPRIQRGNTIYFGEGSWLTVV.